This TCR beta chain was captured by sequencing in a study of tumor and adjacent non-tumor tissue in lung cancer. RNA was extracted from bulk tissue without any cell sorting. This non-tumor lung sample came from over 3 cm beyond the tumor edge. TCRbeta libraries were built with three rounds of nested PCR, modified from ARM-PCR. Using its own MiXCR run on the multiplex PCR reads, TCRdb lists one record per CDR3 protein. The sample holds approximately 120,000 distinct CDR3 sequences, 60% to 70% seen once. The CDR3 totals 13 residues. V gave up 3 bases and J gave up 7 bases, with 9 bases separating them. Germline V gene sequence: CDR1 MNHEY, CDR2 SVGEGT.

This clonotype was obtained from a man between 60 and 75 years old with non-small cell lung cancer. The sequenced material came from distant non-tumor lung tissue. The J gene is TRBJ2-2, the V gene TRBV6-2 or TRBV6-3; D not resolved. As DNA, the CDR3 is TGTGCCAGCAGTTATCTAGTAGTCGGGGAGCTGTTTTTT. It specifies CASSYLVVGELFF.